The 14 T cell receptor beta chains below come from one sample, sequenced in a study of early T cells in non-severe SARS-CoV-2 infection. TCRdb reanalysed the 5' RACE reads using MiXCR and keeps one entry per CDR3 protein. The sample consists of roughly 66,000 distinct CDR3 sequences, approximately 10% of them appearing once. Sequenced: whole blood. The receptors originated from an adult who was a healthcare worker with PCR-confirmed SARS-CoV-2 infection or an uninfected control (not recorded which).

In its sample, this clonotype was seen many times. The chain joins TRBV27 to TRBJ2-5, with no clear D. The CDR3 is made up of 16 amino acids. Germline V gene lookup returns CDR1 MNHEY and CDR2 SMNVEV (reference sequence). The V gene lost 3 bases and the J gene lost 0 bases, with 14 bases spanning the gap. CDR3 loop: CASSFRPRSHQETQYF. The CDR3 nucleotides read TGTGCCAGCAGTTTCCGTCCCAGATCCCACCAAGAGACCCAGTACTTC.

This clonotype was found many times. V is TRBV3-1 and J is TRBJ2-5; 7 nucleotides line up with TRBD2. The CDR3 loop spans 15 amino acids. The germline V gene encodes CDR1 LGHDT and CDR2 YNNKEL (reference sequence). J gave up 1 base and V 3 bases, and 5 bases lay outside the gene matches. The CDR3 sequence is CASSHLAVVQETQYF. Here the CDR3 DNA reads TGTGCCAGCAGCCACCTAGCGGTTGTCCAAGAGACCCAGTACTTC.

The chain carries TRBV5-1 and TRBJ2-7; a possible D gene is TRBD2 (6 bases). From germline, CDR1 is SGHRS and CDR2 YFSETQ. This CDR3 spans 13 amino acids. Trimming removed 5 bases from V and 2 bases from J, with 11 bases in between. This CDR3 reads CASSRGEAYEQYF. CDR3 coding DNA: TGCGCCAGCAGTCGAGGGGAGGCCTACGAGCAGTACTTC.

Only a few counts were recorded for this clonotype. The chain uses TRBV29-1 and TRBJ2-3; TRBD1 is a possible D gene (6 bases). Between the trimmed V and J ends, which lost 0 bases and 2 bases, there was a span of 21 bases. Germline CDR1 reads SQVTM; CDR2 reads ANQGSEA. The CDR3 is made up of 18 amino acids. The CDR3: CSVEDLLQGEEVTDTQYF. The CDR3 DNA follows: TGCAGCGTTGAAGACCTCTTACAGGGAGAGGAGGTCACAGATACGCAGTATTTT.

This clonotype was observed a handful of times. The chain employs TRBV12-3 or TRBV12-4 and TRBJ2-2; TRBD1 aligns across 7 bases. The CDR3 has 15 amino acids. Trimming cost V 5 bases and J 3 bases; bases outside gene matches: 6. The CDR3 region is CASSPHQGDTGELFF. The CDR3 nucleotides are TGTGCCAGCAGTCCCCACCAGGGGGACACCGGGGAGCTGTTTTTT.

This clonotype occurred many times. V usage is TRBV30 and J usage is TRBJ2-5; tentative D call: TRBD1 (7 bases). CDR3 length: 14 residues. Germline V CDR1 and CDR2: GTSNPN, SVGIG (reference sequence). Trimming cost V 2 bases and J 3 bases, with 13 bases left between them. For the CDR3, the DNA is TGTGCCTGGAGTCCGGGGGACAGAAAAGAGACCCAGTACTTC. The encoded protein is CAWSPGDRKETQYF.

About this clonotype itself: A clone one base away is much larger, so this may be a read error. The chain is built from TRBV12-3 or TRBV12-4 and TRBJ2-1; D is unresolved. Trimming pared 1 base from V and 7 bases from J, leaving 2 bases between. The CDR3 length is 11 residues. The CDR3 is CASSLGNEQFF. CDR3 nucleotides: TGTGCCAGCAGTTTAGGGAATGAGCAGTTCTTC.

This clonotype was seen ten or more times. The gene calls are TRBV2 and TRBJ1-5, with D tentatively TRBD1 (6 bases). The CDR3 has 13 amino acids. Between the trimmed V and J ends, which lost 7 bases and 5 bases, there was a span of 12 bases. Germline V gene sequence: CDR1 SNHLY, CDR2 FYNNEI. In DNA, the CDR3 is TGTGCCAGCACCATAGGGGGGGATCAGCCCCAGCATTTT. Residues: CASTIGGDQPQHF.

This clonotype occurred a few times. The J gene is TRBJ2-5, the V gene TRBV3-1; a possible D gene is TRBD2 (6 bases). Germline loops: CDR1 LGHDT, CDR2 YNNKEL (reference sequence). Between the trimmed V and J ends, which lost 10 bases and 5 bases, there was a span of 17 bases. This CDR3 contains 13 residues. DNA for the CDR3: TGTGCCACGCATAGCGGACTGGGGGAGACCCAGTACTTC. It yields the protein CATHSGLGETQYF.

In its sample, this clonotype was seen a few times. CDR3 nucleotide sequence: TGTGCCAGCAGCTTAGATCCTAGCGGAGCCTACGAGCAGTACTTC. Translated, it gives CASSLDPSGAYEQYF. This sequence joins TRBV7-2 and TRBJ2-7; 7 bases line up with TRBD2. CDR1 is SGHTA, CDR2 FQGNSA, per germline. This CDR3 has 15 residues. The V segment lost 1 base and the J segment 2 bases; nucleotides outside the gene matches: 5.

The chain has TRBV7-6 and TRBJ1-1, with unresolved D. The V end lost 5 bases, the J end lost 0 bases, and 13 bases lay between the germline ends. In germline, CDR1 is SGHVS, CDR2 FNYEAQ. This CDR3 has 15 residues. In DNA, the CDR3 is TGTGCCAGCAGCCGGTGGAGGGTAATGAACACTGAAGCTTTCTTT. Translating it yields CASSRWRVMNTEAFF.

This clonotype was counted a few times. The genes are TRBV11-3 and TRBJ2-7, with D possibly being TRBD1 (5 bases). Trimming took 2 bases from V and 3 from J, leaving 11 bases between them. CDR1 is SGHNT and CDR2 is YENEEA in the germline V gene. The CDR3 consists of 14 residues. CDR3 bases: TGTGCCAGCAGCTTATTCGGACAAGACTACGAGCAGTACTTC. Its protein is CASSLFGQDYEQYF.

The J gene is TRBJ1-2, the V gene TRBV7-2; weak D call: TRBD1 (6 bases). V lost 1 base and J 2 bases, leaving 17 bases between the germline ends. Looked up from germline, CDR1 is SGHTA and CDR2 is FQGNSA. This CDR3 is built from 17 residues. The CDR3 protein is CASSLEAGRGGNYGYTF. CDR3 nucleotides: TGTGCCAGCAGCTTAGAGGCCGGCAGGGGCGGAAACTATGGCTACACCTTC.

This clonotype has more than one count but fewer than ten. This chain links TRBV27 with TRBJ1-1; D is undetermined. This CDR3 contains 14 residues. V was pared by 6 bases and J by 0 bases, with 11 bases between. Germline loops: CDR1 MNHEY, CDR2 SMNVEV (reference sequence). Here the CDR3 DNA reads TGTGCCAGCAGACTCAGGCAGTTGAACACTGAAGCTTTCTTT. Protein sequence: CASRLRQLNTEAFF.